Below are 17 T cell receptor beta chains sequenced from a single sample in a study of blood T cell repertoires in COVID-19. Here immunoSEQ multiplex PCR was the method, and the copy in TCRdb shows in-frame clones only, minus some. Altogether some 310,000 clones are present, 85% to 90% being singletons, with the ten largest covering roughly 2.9%. Sequenced sample: peripheral blood. These receptors were obtained from a woman in her twenties or thirties with COVID-19, enrolled during active disease.

Note on this clone: This sample includes further DNA sequences coding for the same CDR3. This rearrangement joins TRBV6-5 to TRBJ1-1, with D unclear. V was clipped by 5 bases and J by 1 base, with 5 bases between them. Germline CDR1 is MNHEY and CDR2 is SVGAGI. This CDR3 is 12 amino acids long. CDR3 in amino acids: CASSNRNTEAFF. Written as DNA, the CDR3 is TGTGCCAGCAGTAACAGGAACACTGAAGCTTTCTTT.

The J gene is TRBJ2-2, the V gene TRBV24-1, with 12 bases matching TRBD2. Trimming removed 1 base from V and 5 bases from J; junction bases left unmatched: 4. The CDR3 length is 17 residues. Looked up from germline, CDR1 is KGHDR and CDR2 is SFDVKD. DNA for the CDR3: TGTGCCACCAGTGATTTCCGGACTAGCGGGAAAACCGGGGAGCTGTTTTTT. It is translated as CATSDFRTSGKTGELFF.

J is TRBJ2-7 and V is TRBV4-1; possible D gene TRBD2, 5 bases. Germline V lookup: CDR1 MGHRA, CDR2 YSYEKL. Trimming took 1 base from V and 9 from J, leaving 10 bases between them. The CDR3 is 12 amino acids. The CDR3 reads CASSQVGGLQYF. CDR3 DNA sequence: TGCGCCAGCAGCCAAGTGGGCGGACTGCAGTACTTC.

The V gene is TRBV7-8, the J gene TRBJ1-1; D is unresolved. The germline V gene encodes CDR1 SGHVS and CDR2 FQNEAQ. The V end was cut by 0 bases, the J end by 1 base, with 6 bases between. The CDR3 length is 14 residues. CDR3 protein: CASSLARGNTEAFF. In nucleotides, the CDR3 is TGTGCCAGCAGCTTAGCGCGGGGGAACACTGAAGCTTTCTTT.

The gene calls are TRBV18 and TRBJ2-3, with 8 bases fitting TRBD2. The CDR3 runs 16 residues. Germline V gene lookup returns CDR1 KGHSH and CDR2 LQKENI. Trimming took 3 bases from V and 4 from J; bases not matched to a gene: 9. The CDR3 region has the DNA TGTGCCAGCTCACCGGCCCTAAGCGGGAGTGCAGATACGCAGTATTTT. The encoded protein is CASSPALSGSADTQYF. The variable domain in full, completed from reference TRBV18 and TRBJ2-3, reads NAGVMQNPRHLVRRRGQEARLRCSPMKGHSHVYWYRQLPEEGLKFMVYLQKENIIDESGMPKERFSAEFPKEGPSILRIQQVVRGDSAAYFCASSPALSGSADTQYFGPGTRLTVL.

A single count supports this clone. The chain uses TRBV6-5 and TRBJ2-7; 8 nucleotides match TRBD1. The CDR3 totals 15 residues. Germline V gives CDR1 MNHEY, CDR2 SVGAGI. The J segment lost 4 bases and the V segment lost 6 bases, leaving 11 bases of the junction unmatched. The CDR3 here is CASRETGTGTYEQYF. In DNA, the CDR3 is TGTGCCAGCAGGGAGACCGGGACAGGAACGTACGAGCAGTACTTC.

This rearrangement joins TRBV3-1 (or the pseudogene TRBV3-2) to TRBJ1-6; no definite D call. V was clipped by 0 bases and J by 6 bases, with 9 bases between them. The CDR3 has 15 amino acids. From germline, CDR1 is LGHDT and CDR2 YNNKEL (reference sequence). Here the CDR3 reads CASSQDIRGNSPLHF. In nucleotides, the CDR3 is TGTGCCAGCAGCCAAGATATTCGGGGTAATTCACCCCTCCACTTT.

The V call is TRBV28, the J call TRBJ1-1; D ambiguous. The germline gives CDR1 MDHEN, CDR2 SYDVKM. Trimming removed 3 bases at V and 3 bases at J, with 20 bases between. The CDR3 covers 17 residues. This CDR3 reads CASSLHPGESRDTEAFF. The DNA of the CDR3 is TGTGCCAGCAGTTTGCACCCCGGGGAGTCTAGAGACACTGAAGCTTTCTTT.

The genes are TRBV14 and TRBJ1-6, with TRBD1 as a possible D gene (5 bases). The CDR3 spans 15 residues. Looked up from germline, CDR1 is SGHDN and CDR2 is FVKESK. Trimming stripped 2 bases from V and 9 bases from J, with 14 bases between. CDR3 residues: CASSQSGREGSPLHF. DNA of the CDR3: TGTGCCAGCAGCCAATCAGGGAGGGAGGGTTCACCCCTCCACTTT.

The chain joins TRBV19 to TRBJ1-6; 8 nucleotides match TRBD1. There are 18 residues in the CDR3. Losses at the gene ends were 6 bases for V and 6 bases for J; bases not matched to a gene: 16. The germline V gene has CDR1 LNHDA and CDR2 SQIVND (reference sequence). This CDR3 reads CASSISSLGTGLNSPLHF. CDR3 nucleotide sequence: TGTGCCAGTAGCATATCTTCCCTCGGGACAGGCCTTAATTCACCCCTCCACTTT.

The rearrangement uses TRBV6-5 and TRBJ2-2, with D perhaps matching TRBD1 (6 bases). V lost 0 bases and J 10 bases, leaving 15 bases between the germline ends. CDR1 is MNHEY, CDR2 SVGAGI, per germline. The CDR3 consists of 15 residues. This chain's CDR3 is CASSYSAGEIVELFF. The CDR3 nucleotides read TGTGCCAGCAGTTACTCGGCAGGGGAAATCGTGGAGCTGTTTTTT.

V and J are TRBV5-6 and TRBJ1-4, with D possibly TRBD1 on 6 matching bases. Germline V gene sequence: CDR1 SGHDT, CDR2 YYEEEE. The CDR3 totals 14 residues. V was trimmed by 4 bases and J by 2 bases, leaving 9 bases between them. The CDR3 nucleotides read TGTGCCAGCAGCCCCAGGGGTACTAATGAAAAACTGTTTTTT. Protein: CASSPRGTNEKLFF.

The V and J genes are TRBV13 and TRBJ1-4, with 8 bases aligning to TRBD1. This CDR3 region has 14 residues. In germline, CDR1 is PRHDT, CDR2 FYEKMQ (reference sequence). V lost 7 bases, J lost 7 bases, and 8 bases stayed unmatched. DNA of the CDR3: TGTGCCAGCATCCGAAGGGGGACAGGTGAAAAACTGTTTTTT. It yields the protein CASIRRGTGEKLFF.

The gene calls are TRBV19 and TRBJ1-4; tentative D call: TRBD1 (5 bases). V was cut by 7 bases and J by 0 bases, with 9 bases left in between. CDR3 length: 14 amino acids. Germline V gives CDR1 LNHDA, CDR2 SQIVND (reference sequence). For the CDR3, the DNA is TGTGCCAGTAAAGGGGTCCCAACTAATGAAAAACTGTTTTTT. Translated: CASKGVPTNEKLFF.

V usage is TRBV19 and J usage is TRBJ2-2; D perhaps matches TRBD1 (6 bases). The CDR3 is 15 residues long. Per germline, CDR1 LNHDA and CDR2 SQIVND (reference sequence). V was shortened by 3 bases and J by 2 bases, with 10 bases between the two germline ends. As DNA, the CDR3 is TGTGCCAGTAGTATTTGGACAGCCAACACCGGGGAGCTGTTTTTT. It specifies CASSIWTANTGELFF.

The chain combines TRBV5-1 with TRBJ1-3, with TRBD1 as a possible D gene (5 bases). Between the trimmed V and J ends, which lost 0 bases and 1 base, there was a span of 8 bases. Germline V gene lookup returns CDR1 SGHRS and CDR2 YFSETQ. This CDR3 region has 15 residues. CDR3 protein: CASSLEAGSGNTIYF. The CDR3 region has the DNA TGCGCCAGCAGCTTGGAAGCAGGGTCTGGAAACACCATATATTTT.

CDR3 sequence reads: CASSDPVLLYEQYF. The CDR3 DNA sequence: TGCGCCAGCAGTGATCCGGTCCTTCTCTACGAGCAGTACTTC. The genes are TRBV10-2 and TRBJ2-7; D not resolved. Germline CDR1 reads WSHSY; CDR2 reads SAAADI. V was shortened by 3 bases and J by 3 bases, with 12 bases between the two germline ends. The CDR3 loop spans 14 amino acids.